This TCR beta chain was sequenced in a study of PD-1 blockade in classical Hodgkin lymphoma. Study results and limitations: Newly diagnosed patients were said to have less baseline TCR diversity than healthy donors did.

Stated time point: newly diagnosed, previously untreated cHL patient sample. It was PBMCs in newly diagnosed, untreated classical Hodgkin lymphoma that served as comparison. In regard to this clone: Antigen specificity is unknown.

There are 13 residues in the CDR3. Trimming pared 3 bases from V and 1 base from J, leaving 6 bases between. Germline V gene sequence: CDR1 WNHNN, CDR2 SYGVQD (reference sequence). Sequencing used immunoSEQ multiplex PCR; TCRdb keeps in-frame clones, though not all of them. Of about 15,000 clones in the sample, around nine tenths were seen once. J is TRBJ1-2 and V is TRBV10-1; D is possibly TRBD1 (5 bases). Sequenced material: peripheral blood mononuclear cells (PBMCs). The clonotype was recovered from a human donor with classical Hodgkin lymphoma. In nucleotides, the CDR3 is TGCGCCAGCAGTGAAGACAGTAACTATGGCTACACCTTC. It encodes CASSEDSNYGYTF.